In this sample, the clone carrying this TCR beta chain turned up once. The antigen is not known. The data derive from a study of T cells in Graves' hyperthyroidism and ophthalmopathy. CDR1 is SEHNR and CDR2 is FQNEAQ in the germline V gene (reference sequence). Trimming cost V 4 bases and J 4 bases, with 14 bases left between them. The CDR3 has 14 amino acids. From RNA transcripts, TCR beta CDR3 regions were amplified. Initially, a first-round RT-PCR of the TCR CDR3 employed the HTBI primer set. MiXCR, applied by TCRdb to the multiplex PCR reads, yields one record per CDR3 protein. The table records roughly 570,000 distinct CDR3 sequences, about 43% of them present only once. General observations from the study: Most expanded thyroid clonotypes above 0.001 also appeared in blood. A median around 6.8 months before onset, the model predicted ophthalmopathy.

Specimen: peripheral blood or thyroid tissue (not recorded which). This TCR was recovered from an adult woman with Graves' disease, either hyperthyroidism or ophthalmopathy (not recorded which). This chain joins TRBV7-9 and TRBJ2-7; D is perhaps TRBD2 (5 bases). The CDR3 loop reads CASSSADGPYEQYF. DNA for the CDR3: TGTGCCAGCAGCTCAGCGGACGGGCCTTACGAGCAGTACTTC.